This T cell receptor beta chain stems from a study of monozygotic twins with inflammatory bowel disease. General study findings and limits: Some repertoire variability may stem from patients' differing immunosuppressive treatments.

The germline V gene has CDR1 SGHAT and CDR2 FQNNGV. The CDR3 covers 20 residues. Points on this clonotype: The antigen remains undetermined.

Template switching introduced UMIs that contain a 6-nucleotide sample barcode. TCRalpha and TCRbeta cDNA went through nested PCRs of around 16 and 10 cycles, two in total. TCRdb reprocessed the 5' RACE reads; each CDR3 protein has one entry and no DNA is given. The sample shows 200,000 to 250,000 distinct CDR3 sequences, and 6% to 9% sits with its ten largest clones. Sequences were obtained from blood. The clonotype originates from a human donor with ulcerative colitis or Crohn's disease, or a healthy co-twin of an affected twin (not recorded which). The rearrangement uses TRBV11-2 and TRBJ1-6. The CDR3 region is CASSFRLTNPKWSYNSPLHF.